Here is one TCR beta chain with its context. The antigen is unknown. This sample is part of a study of shared clonotypes between healthy human individuals. Study information: Three plates each covered CD4 naive and memory; CD8 naive two, CD8 memory one.

Study-level findings and limits: In this cohort, only blood was sampled, and tissue repertoires likely differ.

Trimming took off 8 bases at V and 8 bases at J, with 21 bases between the two ends. The CDR3 has 14 amino acids. Germline V gives CDR1 MNHEY, CDR2 SVGAGI. Sequencing was performed with immunoSEQ multiplex PCR; in TCRdb, only in-frame clones are kept and a portion is missing. The sample comprises roughly 2,500,000 clones, over 85% of which are singletons, and around 0.4% rests with the top ten. The chain uses TRBV6-5 and TRBJ1-1; no firm D call. Material: naive CD4+ T cells from PBMCs. The subset: CD45RA+ positively selected. This sequence originates from a man aged 18 to 35 in good health. Some clones in this sample may be carry-over from other donors' samples. In DNA form, the CDR3 reads TGTGCCAGCCTCCGAAACTCCTACTCGATCGAAGCTTTCTTT. Translation gives CASLRNSYSIEAFF.